This record covers a single T cell receptor beta chain. This sample is part of a study of blood T cell repertoires in COVID-19. Study-level information: There were acute and convalescent COVID-19 samples, and they came from the United States, Italy and Spain. PBMCs, B-cell-depleted T cells, or T cells provided the cDNA or gDNA that made up the material.

Original data processing: Reference gene primer amplification gave estimated nucleated cell counts. Method: immunoSEQ multiplex PCR; TCRdb's copy keeps in-frame clones and lacks some. V and J calls and clone size are given by that table; D and trimming were obtained from the DNA. Of about 43,000 clones listed, about 79% are singletons. Germline CDR1 and CDR2: SQVTM and ANQGSEA. Trimming took 0 bases from V and 3 from J, leaving 17 bases between them. This CDR3 is built from 16 residues. The sequence was obtained from a woman aged 55 to 70 with acute or convalescent COVID-19. The V gene is TRBV29-1, the J gene TRBJ1-1, with D maybe TRBD1 (6 bases). Sequencing used peripheral blood. The CDR3 loop is CSVEEGPGAGYTEAFF. In nucleotides, the CDR3 is TGCAGCGTTGAAGAGGGTCCAGGGGCTGGGTACACTGAAGCTTTCTTT.